One sample yielded the 27 T cell receptor beta chains listed below, sequenced in a study of cytomegalovirus exposure and HLA in healthy donors. The PCR contained 60 Vbeta and 13 Jbeta primers. The protocol was immunoSEQ multiplex PCR, while the TCRdb copy is restricted to in-frame clones and leaves out a portion. The sample shows approximately 79,000 clones, 78% of them seen only once. The source material was PBMCs. These receptors were collected from a man aged 35 to 55 in good health and CMV-seronegative.

The genes are TRBV7-2 and TRBJ1-1; D is perhaps TRBD1 (5 bases). The CDR3 has 16 amino acids. Trimming pared 2 bases from V and 4 bases from J, leaving 17 bases between. Germline V gene sequence: CDR1 SGHTA, CDR2 FQGNSA. In nucleotides, the CDR3 is TGTGCCAGCAGCTTATGGTATGGGGGGAAGTCCACTGAAGCTTTCTTT. Translating gives CASSLWYGGKSTEAFF.

The chain employs TRBV2 and TRBJ1-6; 11 nucleotides agree with TRBD1. The CDR3 sequence is 15 residues long. Trimming cost V 5 bases and J 9 bases; bases outside gene matches: 6. CDR1 and CDR2 (germline): SNHLY, FYNNEI. DNA for the CDR3: TGTGCCAGCAGTACCGGGACAGGGGGACGTTCACCCCTCCACTTT. Translating it yields CASSTGTGGRSPLHF. Full variable domain (rest looked up from reference TRBV2 and TRBJ1-6): EPEVTQTPSHQVTQMGQEVILRCVPISNHLYFYWYRQILGQKVEFLVSFYNNEISEKSEIFDDQFSVERPDGSNFTLKIRSTKLEDSAMYFCASSTGTGGRSPLHFGNGTRLTVT.

The sample holds a few counts of this clone. This sequence joins TRBV30 and TRBJ2-1; 7 bases are a match to TRBD1. Germline trimming cut 5 bases from V and 5 bases from J; bases unmatched to any gene: 12. The CDR3 consists of 15 residues. The V gene's germline CDR1 is GTSNPN and CDR2 SVGIG (reference sequence). This CDR3 reads CAWGNKGARNNEQFF. The CDR3 DNA follows: TGTGCCTGGGGGAATAAGGGGGCGCGTAACAATGAGCAGTTCTTC.

This clone was observed once. This chain uses TRBV7-2 with TRBJ1-5; TRBD1 might be the D (6 bases). Trimming left V 5 bases short and J 6 bases short, with 17 bases between. Germline V gives CDR1 SGHTA, CDR2 FQGNSA. The length of the CDR3 is 15 residues. In DNA form, the CDR3 reads TGTGCCAGCAGCCAAGTTACAGGGAGGGGTCAGCCCCAGCATTTT. It codes for CASSQVTGRGQPQHF.

The rearrangement joins TRBV7-3 to TRBJ2-2, with 7 nucleotides matching TRBD2. The CDR3 is 13 amino acids. V gave up 5 bases and J gave up 6 bases; unmatched junction bases: 3. The germline CDR1 and CDR2 sequences are SGHTA and FQGTGA. The CDR3 here is CASSAAGAGELFF. In nucleotides, the CDR3 is TGTGCCAGCAGCGCGGCGGGAGCCGGGGAGCTGTTTTTT.

V is TRBV10-3 and J is TRBJ2-3; D possibly corresponds to TRBD2 (6 bases). V dropped 3 bases and J dropped 4 bases, with 23 bases sitting between them. The CDR3 has 18 amino acids. Per germline, CDR1 ENHRY and CDR2 SYGVKD. CDR3 in amino acids: CAISDLRRGGAGADTQYF. CDR3 DNA: TGTGCCATCAGTGATCTTCGGCGCGGCGGGGCCGGGGCAGATACGCAGTATTTT.

This clone turned up a few times. V gene TRBV29-1 combines with J gene TRBJ2-1, with D unresolved. The CDR3 is made up of 13 amino acids. Germline V gene lookup returns CDR1 SQVTM and CDR2 ANQGSEA. Trimming stripped 5 bases from V and 0 bases from J, with 8 bases between. CDR3 residues: CSVTDSSYNEQFF. The DNA for the CDR3 is TGCAGCGTTACAGATAGCTCCTACAATGAGCAGTTCTTC.

This chain uses TRBV6-1 with TRBJ1-4; D remains unclear. There are 14 residues in the CDR3. V was clipped by 3 bases and J by 2 bases, with 7 bases between them. Germline CDR1 is MNHNS and CDR2 is SASEGT. In DNA form, the CDR3 reads TGTGCCAGCAGTGACCAGGCTACTAATGAAAAACTGTTTTTT. Encoded protein: CASSDQATNEKLFF.

The chain has TRBV18 and TRBJ2-1; TRBD2 agrees at 9 bases. The CDR3 contains 16 residues. CDR1 and CDR2 (germline): KGHSH, LQKENI. Trimming took 4 bases from V and 1 from J; bases not matched to a gene: 5. The CDR3 DNA follows: TGTGCCAGCTCACGGACTAGCGAGGCATCCTACAATGAGCAGTTCTTC. It is translated as CASSRTSEASYNEQFF. The variable domain in full, with the rest retrieved from reference TRBV18 and TRBJ2-1, is NAGVMQNPRHLVRRRGQEARLRCSPMKGHSHVYWYRQLPEEGLKFMVYLQKENIIDESGMPKERFSAEFPKEGPSILRIQQVVRGDSAAYFCASSRTSEASYNEQFFGPGTRLTVL.

Only one count was recorded for this clone. The chain couples TRBV9 to TRBJ1-2; TRBD1 agrees at 7 bases. Germline V CDR1 and CDR2: SGDLS, YYNGEE. With V trimmed by 0 bases and J by 8 bases, 7 bases remained unmatched. The CDR3 is made up of 14 amino acids. The CDR3 DNA reads as TGTGCCAGCAGCGTAGTCGAGGGGGCTAGCGGCTACACCTTC. Its protein is CASSVVEGASGYTF.

The CDR3 sequence is CASRLGGTREKLFF. CDR3 nucleotides: TGTGCCAGCCGATTGGGGGGTACGCGTGAAAAACTGTTTTTT. The V gene is TRBV6-6, the J gene TRBJ1-4, with TRBD1 as a possible D gene (5 bases). Germline V gives CDR1 MNHNY, CDR2 SVGAGI (reference sequence). This CDR3 contains 14 residues. Between the trimmed V and J ends, which lost 8 bases and 7 bases, there was a span of 17 bases.

The chain uses TRBV5-4 and TRBJ2-7; 8 bases are shared with TRBD1. Germline V gives CDR1 SGHNT, CDR2 YYREEE (reference sequence). This CDR3 spans 15 amino acids. Trimming cost V 4 bases and J 0 bases; bases outside gene matches: 6. The CDR3 loop is CASSQGQGSSYEQYF. The CDR3 DNA reads TGTGCCAGCAGCCAAGGACAGGGATCCTCCTACGAGCAGTACTTC.

This sequence joins TRBV27 and TRBJ2-3, with 12 bases matching TRBD2. CDR1 is MNHEY, CDR2 SMNVEV, per germline (reference sequence). Losses at the gene ends were 5 bases for V and 4 bases for J; bases not matched to a gene: 7. CDR3 length equals 16 residues. The CDR3 region has the DNA TGTGCCAGCAGTACACGGACTAGCGGGATATCAGATACGCAGTATTTT. It translates to CASSTRTSGISDTQYF.

The chain recombines TRBV6-5 with TRBJ2-7, with 8 bases matching TRBD2. The CDR3 spans 15 residues. CDR1 and CDR2 from the germline V gene are MNHEY and SVGAGI. Germline trimming cut 7 bases from V and 4 bases from J; bases unmatched to any gene: 12. CDR3 sequence reads: CASTGGGGGNYEQYF. The CDR3 DNA reads TGTGCCAGCACCGGGGGGGGAGGGGGTAATTACGAGCAGTACTTC.

This clone was counted once. The rearrangement links TRBV28 to TRBJ2-2, with 8 bases fitting TRBD1. With 5 bases clipped from V and 5 bases from J, the junction kept 7 bases outside the gene matches. This CDR3 contains 15 residues. CDR1 and CDR2 from the germline V gene are MDHEN and SYDVKM. The CDR3 DNA sequence: TGTGCCAGCAGTCCCCCAGGGGGCGGGACCGGGGAGCTGTTTTTT. It yields the protein CASSPPGGGTGELFF.

This clone showed up just a few times. The CDR3 DNA sequence: TGTGCCAGCAGCCGGCTTGGGGGCGCAGATGGCTACACCTTC. It is translated as CASSRLGGADGYTF. The chain combines TRBV5-4 with TRBJ1-2, with a tentative D call TRBD1 (6 bases). The CDR3 runs 14 residues. The V and J ends lost 4 bases and 6 bases respectively, with 16 bases between them. The germline V gene has CDR1 SGHNT and CDR2 YYREEE (reference sequence).

The chain carries TRBV10-3 and TRBJ2-5, with a possible D match to TRBD1 (6 bases). Judging by the DNA end, TRBJ2-7 fits better; the J call may be wrong. Germline values: CDR1 ENHRY, CDR2 SYGVKD. The CDR3 has 14 residues. CDR3 nucleotides: TGTGCCATCAGTGATCAACAGGGAACCTACGAGCAGTACTTC. It encodes CAISDQQGTYEQYF.

This chain connects TRBV5-1 to TRBJ1-2; D is unclear. This CDR3 is built from 14 residues. Germline values: CDR1 SGHRS, CDR2 YFSETQ. V lost 4 bases and J lost 4, with 14 bases in between. DNA of the CDR3: TGCGCCAGCAGCGCGGGATGGGAAGGCTATGGCTACACCTTC. It yields the protein CASSAGWEGYGYTF. The variable domain in full, with the rest retrieved from reference TRBV5-1 and TRBJ1-2, is KAGVTQTPRYLIKTRGQQVTLSCSPISGHRSVSWYQQTPGQGLQFLFEYFSETQRNKGNFPGRFSGRQFSNSRSEMNVSTLELGDSALYLCASSAGWEGYGYTFGSGTRLTVV.

V gene TRBV11-2 combines with J gene TRBJ2-3; 9 bases fit TRBD2. This CDR3 contains 15 residues. Trimming removed 5 bases from V and 4 bases from J; junction bases left unmatched: 7. CDR1 is SGHAT, CDR2 FQNNGV, per germline. CDR3 in amino acids: CASSVFSGRADTQYF. The DNA of the CDR3 is TGTGCCAGCAGCGTGTTTAGCGGGAGAGCAGATACGCAGTATTTT.

This chain joins TRBV27 and TRBJ2-1; 10 bases are shared with TRBD2. This CDR3 is 16 amino acids long. The V gene end was trimmed by 2 bases and the J gene end by 7 bases; junction bases not matched to a gene: 8. Germline-derived CDR1 and CDR2 are MNHEY and SMNVEV (reference sequence). The CDR3 reads CASSLLASGSGNEQFF. The CDR3 coding sequence is TGTGCCAGCAGTTTACTTGCTAGCGGGAGTGGGAATGAGCAGTTCTTC.

This clone was detected only once. This chain connects TRBV7-8 to TRBJ1-3; D gene ambiguous. The length of the CDR3 is 16 residues. Germline values: CDR1 SGHVS, CDR2 FQNEAQ. With 5 bases removed from V and 0 bases from J, the gap between germline ends came to 14 bases. CDR3 DNA sequence: TGTGCCAGCAGCCCTTTTCAGGTTAACTCTGGAAACACCATATATTTT. Amino acids: CASSPFQVNSGNTIYF.

This clone turned up a few times. The V call is TRBV11-2, the J call TRBJ2-1; 7 bases fit TRBD2. Germline loops: CDR1 SGHAT, CDR2 FQNNGV. After removal of 1 base from V and 4 bases from J, the junction contained 4 bases not matched to a gene. CDR3 length equals 15 residues. The CDR3 region is CASSLGGSSYNEQFF. The DNA of the CDR3 is TGTGCCAGCAGCTTAGGCGGGAGTTCTTACAATGAGCAGTTCTTC.

The CDR3 region is CASTGNGANVLTF. The CDR3 nucleotides read TGTGCTAGCACAGGGAACGGGGCCAACGTCCTGACTTTC. The J gene is TRBJ2-6, the V gene TRBV12-5; D is perhaps TRBD1 (6 bases). V was cut by 9 bases and J by 4 bases, with 10 bases left in between. Germline CDR1 and CDR2: LGHNT and FRNRAP. This CDR3 is 13 amino acids long.

The V call is TRBV19, the J call TRBJ1-5, with D perhaps matching TRBD1 (6 bases). Trimming took off 6 bases at V and 8 bases at J, with 17 bases between the two ends. This CDR3 has 14 residues. In germline, CDR1 is LNHDA, CDR2 SQIVND (reference sequence). CDR3: CASRWGGGWEPQHF. CDR3 in DNA: TGTGCCAGTAGATGGGGAGGGGGATGGGAGCCCCAGCATTTT.

The chain joins TRBV15 to TRBJ1-1; D remains ambiguous. Germline CDR1 and CDR2: LNHNV and YYDKDF (reference sequence). V lost 0 bases and J 0 bases, leaving 8 bases between the germline ends. The CDR3 has 15 amino acids. CDR3 residues: CATSREKELNTEAFF. The DNA of the CDR3 is TGTGCCACCAGCAGAGAAAAGGAGCTGAACACTGAAGCTTTCTTT.

The chain employs TRBV19 and TRBJ2-1; 8 nucleotides line up with TRBD2. This CDR3 is 14 amino acids long. Trimming at V came to 5 bases and at J to 4 bases, leaving 4 bases not matched to a gene. Per germline, CDR1 LNHDA and CDR2 SQIVND (reference sequence). The DNA of the CDR3 is TGTGCCAGTAGTGGACTAGCTTTTTACAATGAGCAGTTCTTC. This encodes CASSGLAFYNEQFF.

The gene calls are TRBV28 and TRBJ1-3; a possible D gene is TRBD1 (5 bases). The V and J ends lost 5 bases and 2 bases respectively, with 10 bases between them. Germline V gives CDR1 MDHEN, CDR2 SYDVKM. The CDR3 consists of 14 residues. CDR3 loop: CASSPGTAGNTIYF. The CDR3 region has the DNA TGTGCCAGCAGTCCCGGGACTGCTGGAAACACCATATATTTT. The whole variable domain, filled in from reference TRBV28 and TRBJ1-3, reads DVKVTQSSRYLVKRTGEKVFLECVQDMDHENMFWYRQDPGLGLRLIYFSYDVKMKEKGDIPEGYSVSREKKERFSLILESASTNQTSMYLCASSPGTAGNTIYFGEGSWLTVV.